The 10 T cell receptor beta chains given below trace back to one sample, sequenced in a study of blood T cell repertoires in COVID-19. Here immunoSEQ multiplex PCR was the method, and the copy in TCRdb shows in-frame clones only, minus some. Of around 380,000 clones listed, 70% to 90% are singletons. The sequenced sample consisted of PBMCs or T cells enriched from blood (not recorded which). The receptors were gathered from a man in his thirties or forties who had recovered from COVID-19.

The genes are TRBV6-5 and TRBJ1-1; D remains ambiguous. Trimming left V 6 bases short and J 7 bases short, with 21 bases between. CDR3 length equals 15 residues. CDR1 is MNHEY, CDR2 SVGAGI, per germline. For the CDR3, the DNA is TGTGCCAGCAGCCAAGCCCAGGCCAGTCTATATGAAGCTTTCTTT. Residues: CASSQAQASLYEAFF.

V and J are TRBV14 and TRBJ2-2; D is uncertain. The CDR3 has 14 amino acids. Germline CDR1 SGHDN, CDR2 FVKESK. V lost 5 bases to trimming and J lost 4 bases, with 11 bases between them. The CDR3 sequence: CASSLTLVTGELFF. The CDR3 region has the DNA TGTGCCAGCAGCTTGACTCTGGTCACCGGGGAGCTGTTTTTT.

The V call is TRBV4-1, the J call TRBJ2-1; D gene unclear. Per the germline V gene, CDR1 is MGHRA and CDR2 is YSYEKL. The ends were cut back, 0 bases at V and 6 bases at J, with 15 bases in the middle. This CDR3 contains 16 residues. In DNA form, the CDR3 reads TGCGCCAGCAGCCAAGATGGTAGCCTATTCGGCAATGAGCAGTTCTTC. Its translation is CASSQDGSLFGNEQFF.

This chain joins TRBV29-1 and TRBJ1-1, with a weak D call TRBD1 (6 bases). The CDR3 has 15 residues. V dropped 0 bases and J dropped 1 base, with 12 bases sitting between them. CDR1 and CDR2 (germline): SQVTM, ANQGSEA. CDR3 sequence: CSVEDRARGNTEAFF. The CDR3 region has the DNA TGCAGCGTTGAAGATCGGGCCAGGGGGAACACTGAAGCTTTCTTT.

The chain links TRBV15 to TRBJ2-7, with a possible D match to TRBD2 (6 bases). The V gene's germline CDR1 is LNHNV and CDR2 YYDKDF (reference sequence). Trimming left V 0 bases short and J 6 bases short, with 15 bases between. The CDR3 is made up of 15 amino acids. CDR3 sequence: CATSREPSGGIEQYF. The CDR3 DNA sequence: TGTGCCACCAGCAGAGAACCCAGTGGGGGGATCGAGCAGTACTTC.

V usage is TRBV4-3 and J usage is TRBJ1-4, with D possibly matching TRBD1 (5 bases). CDR1 is LGHNA, CDR2 YSLEER, per germline. Trimming took 6 bases from V and 0 from J, leaving 14 bases between them. The CDR3 contains 16 residues. The CDR3 here is CASSPRGSATNEKLFF. The CDR3 DNA sequence: TGCGCCAGCAGTCCGCGGGGCAGCGCAACTAATGAAAAACTGTTTTTT.

The chain combines TRBV2 with TRBJ2-7; 7 positions match TRBD1. V trimming: 5 bases; J trimming: 3 bases; junction bases outside the gene matches: 4. Germline lookup yields CDR1 SNHLY and CDR2 FYNNEI. The CDR3 length is 13 residues. CDR3 region: CASSSTGDYEQYF. In nucleotides, the CDR3 is TGTGCCAGCAGTTCAACAGGGGACTACGAGCAGTACTTC.

This clone showed up just once. The genes are TRBV7-9 and TRBJ1-2; D gene unclear. Germline V gene lookup returns CDR1 SEHNR and CDR2 FQNEAQ (reference sequence). The CDR3 consists of 14 residues. V lost 0 bases and J lost 2, with 7 bases in between. The CDR3 region has the DNA TGTGCCAGCAGCTTAGCGCGGTTAAACTATGGCTACACCTTC. It is translated as CASSLARLNYGYTF.

This chain links TRBV7-2 with TRBJ1-4, with a weak D call TRBD1 (6 bases). The germline V gene has CDR1 SGHTA and CDR2 FQGNSA. This CDR3 is 16 amino acids long. Trimming stripped 3 bases from V and 4 bases from J, with 15 bases between. CDR3 sequence (DNA): TGTGCCAGCAGCTTCTACCAGGGGCCGAGTAATGAAAAACTGTTTTTT. Its protein product is CASSFYQGPSNEKLFF.

The V call is TRBV14, the J call TRBJ2-1, with TRBD1 identical over 7 bases. In germline, CDR1 is SGHDN, CDR2 FVKESK. Unmatched junction bases numbered 2, after V lost 0 bases and J lost 9 bases. This CDR3 comprises 13 residues. CDR3 protein: CASSQDEGAEQFF. Written as DNA, the CDR3 is TGTGCCAGCAGCCAAGATGAGGGGGCTGAGCAGTTCTTC.